This record looks at one TCR beta chain sequence and its context. Its antigen is unidentified. These data are taken from a study of a mutant IDH1 vaccine in newly diagnosed glioma. About the study: Treated patients had a mean age of approximately 40 years and a sex split that was roughly 60% male and 37.5% female. Patients got radiotherapy, temozolomide, or both beforehand, and most got both. Study outcomes and limitations: Pseudoprogression seemed unrelated to changes in top peripheral T cell clonotypes.

Clones were sequenced by immunoSEQ multiplex PCR, and TCRdb holds only the in-frame ones, with some missing. The data contain about 24,000 clones, 79% of them singletons. Indicated time point: week 11, during vaccination. With topical imiquimod, each dose of the vaccine consisted of 300 ug of mutant IDH1 20-mer peptide. Astrocytomas found in donors were new, WHO grade 3 or 4, IDH1-mutant and ATRX-lost. CDR1 is LNHDA and CDR2 is SQIVND in the germline V gene (reference sequence). The CDR3 runs to 14 residues. Trimming took 3 bases from V and 8 from J, leaving 15 bases between them. The sequence was collected from a man between 40 and 49 years old with glioma. The rearrangement uses TRBV19 and TRBJ2-3, with D maybe TRBD2 (5 bases). Sequencing used PBMCs, obtained from a glioma patient whose treatment included an IDH1 peptide vaccine. CDR3 bases: TGTGCCAGTAGTATTGAGCTAGCACGGGGTACGCAGTATTTT. Encoded protein: CASSIELARGTQYF.